This note documents a single T cell receptor beta chain sequence. Original processing methods: It was from reference gene primer amplification that nucleated cell counts were estimated. The data were produced by immunoSEQ multiplex PCR, yet TCRdb's version contains in-frame clones alone and is incomplete. Clone size and V and J calls were adopted from that table, with D and trimming inferred from the DNA. Of around 270,000 clones in the sample, around nine tenths are singletons; the top ten hold approximately 5.1%. Germline V gene sequence: CDR1 SNHLY, CDR2 FYNNEI. Trimming took 5 bases from V and 6 from J, leaving 11 bases between them. This CDR3 has 12 residues. The sample originates from a study of blood T cell repertoires in COVID-19. Overall study: Some COVID-19 samples were acute and others convalescent; all came from the United States, Italy and Spain.

Those enrolled in Seattle joined during active infection and were followed longitudinally afterward. The sequence was obtained from a woman aged 60-75 years with COVID-19, enrolled during active disease. The specimen was peripheral blood. The chain employs TRBV2 and TRBJ2-7; TRBD2 might be the D (5 bases). CDR3: CASSWGVGEQYF. The CDR3 DNA follows: TGTGCCAGCAGTTGGGGAGTGGGCGAGCAGTACTTC.